Listed here are 13 T cell receptor beta chains from one sample, sequenced in a study of blood T cell repertoires in COVID-19. Sequencing was performed with immunoSEQ multiplex PCR; in TCRdb, only in-frame clones are kept and a portion is missing. This sample yields under 250,000 clones, of which around 80% are seen a single time; more than 10% belongs to the top ten. The sequenced sample was peripheral blood. All receptors come from a human donor in a cohort sampled during active COVID-19.

The V gene is TRBV12-3 or TRBV12-4, the J gene TRBJ2-7; D gene ambiguous. V was cut by 3 bases and J by 7 bases, with 10 bases left in between. This CDR3 has 12 residues. The CDR3 is CASSFPLGEQYF. In DNA form, the CDR3 reads TGTGCCAGCAGTTTTCCCCTCGGGGAGCAGTACTTC.

The chain joins TRBV5-1 to TRBJ2-3; 10 bases line up with TRBD1. This CDR3 has 17 amino acids. The trim removed 4 bases at V and 2 bases at J, leaving 10 bases unmatched. Germline CDR1 reads SGHRS; CDR2 reads YFSETQ. CDR3 protein: CASSKGQGESYTDTQYF. The CDR3 DNA follows: TGCGCCAGCAGCAAAGGACAGGGGGAATCCTACACAGATACGCAGTATTTT.

This rearrangement joins TRBV3-1 (or the pseudogene TRBV3-2) to TRBJ1-2; a weak D match, TRBD1 (5 bases). The CDR3 loop spans 15 amino acids. Germline CDR1 is LGHDT and CDR2 is YNNKEL (reference sequence). The V and J ends lost 5 bases and 1 base respectively, with 14 bases between them. CDR3 in amino acids: CASSARARFNYGYTF. CDR3 in DNA: TGTGCCAGCAGCGCCAGGGCAAGGTTTAACTATGGCTACACCTTC.

The chain recombines TRBV4-3 with TRBJ2-1, with D unclear. Germline V gene lookup returns CDR1 LGHNA and CDR2 YSLEER. Deletions cut 2 bases from V and 7 bases from J, with 18 bases between. The CDR3 loop spans 16 amino acids. CDR3 nucleotide sequence: TGCGCCAGCAGCCAAAGACCGCTAGGAGCTGGAAATGAGCAGTTCTTC. This sequence encodes CASSQRPLGAGNEQFF.

The rearrangement uses TRBV5-4 and TRBJ2-5; 14 bases are shared with TRBD2. The CDR3 has 19 amino acids. CDR1 is SGHNT and CDR2 is YYREEE in the germline V gene (reference sequence). V dropped 0 bases and J dropped 1; count of bases not matched to a gene: 8. This CDR3 is CASSLEGRLAGGSQETQYF. The DNA for the CDR3 is TGTGCCAGCAGCTTGGAAGGGAGACTAGCGGGGGGGTCCCAAGAGACCCAGTACTTC.

The rearrangement links TRBV4-2 to TRBJ1-6, with D possibly TRBD1 on 6 matching bases. This CDR3 is built from 19 residues. V lost 0 bases and J 0 bases, leaving 15 bases between the germline ends. CDR1 is LGHNA, CDR2 YNFKEQ, per germline. The CDR3: CASSQDHPTGSSYNSPLHF. CDR3 in DNA: TGTGCCAGCAGCCAAGATCATCCGACAGGTAGCTCCTATAATTCACCCCTCCACTTT.

This clone was observed once. The rearrangement links TRBV11-2 to TRBJ1-1; no firm D call. The CDR3 covers 17 residues. CDR1 is SGHAT, CDR2 FQNNGV, per germline. V was pared by 5 bases and J by 0 bases, with 19 bases between. CDR3 DNA sequence: TGTGCCAGCAGCCCCCTTGGCGCGGGTCTATTGAACACTGAAGCTTTCTTT. Amino acid sequence: CASSPLGAGLLNTEAFF.

This chain connects TRBV9 to TRBJ1-6; D is perhaps TRBD1 (6 bases). Looked up from germline, CDR1 is SGDLS and CDR2 is YYNGEE. V lost 0 bases to trimming and J lost 10 bases, with 11 bases between them. The CDR3 covers 14 residues. In nucleotides, the CDR3 is TGTGCCAGCAGCGTAGGACAGGAAGGATCACCCCTCCACTTT. Translation gives CASSVGQEGSPLHF.

The chain combines TRBV11-2 with TRBJ1-2; D is perhaps TRBD1 (5 bases). This CDR3 spans 15 amino acids. Germline V lookup: CDR1 SGHAT, CDR2 FQNNGV. V lost 5 bases, J lost 1 base, and 14 bases lay in between. CDR3 DNA sequence: TGTGCCAGCAGCACCCGACAGATACTTAACTATGGCTACACCTTC. This translates into CASSTRQILNYGYTF.

V is TRBV7-3 and J is TRBJ2-2; D is unclear. The CDR3 has 13 residues. Per germline, CDR1 SGHTA and CDR2 FQGTGA. The germline V and J ends were trimmed by 8 bases and 0 bases, with 7 bases remaining between them. CDR3 in DNA: TGTGCCAGCTCTCTACCGAACACCGGGGAGCTGTTTTTT. Translated, it gives CASSLPNTGELFF.

The CDR3 sequence is CASSDRQGAQGEQYF. The CDR3 DNA is TGTGCCAGCAGTGACCGACAGGGGGCGCAGGGCGAGCAGTACTTC. The gene calls are TRBV7-2 and TRBJ2-7; 10 bases are shared with TRBD1. Germline trimming cut 6 bases from V and 6 bases from J; bases unmatched to any gene: 11. The CDR3 extends over 15 amino acids. Germline-derived CDR1 and CDR2 are SGHTA and FQGNSA.

V usage is TRBV19 and J usage is TRBJ2-3, with 11 bases fitting TRBD2. Germline assignment: CDR1 LNHDA and CDR2 SQIVND (reference sequence). The CDR3 has 15 amino acids. V was clipped by 6 bases and J by 7 bases; unmatched bases: 9. DNA for the CDR3: TGTGCCAGTAGCCCTGGACTAGCGGGTGCCTATACGCAGTATTTT. It translates to CASSPGLAGAYTQYF.

This chain joins TRBV6-6 and TRBJ2-5, with 9 bases aligning to TRBD2. The CDR3 length is 16 residues. The germline gives CDR1 MNHNY, CDR2 SVGAGI (reference sequence). V lost 6 bases and J lost 4; bases outside the gene matches: 12. CDR3 DNA sequence: TGTGCCAGCAGATTATCGCTGGCGGGAGGGCCAGAGACCCAGTACTTC. Amino acids: CASRLSLAGGPETQYF.